What follows are 8 T cell receptor beta chains derived from one specimen sequenced in a study of PD-1 blockade in classical Hodgkin lymphoma. The repertoire was sequenced with immunoSEQ multiplex PCR; TCRdb's copy has only in-frame clones and lacks some. Counted here are 20,000 or so clones, 70% to 80% occurring once; the ten biggest clones make up about 7.7%. The sample's time point: cycle 4 day 1 (C4D1), after 5 to 7 weeks of nivolumab. With no exception, relapse followed autologous stem cell transplantation in all patients, and brentuximab vedotin exposure varied. The sample here was peripheral blood mononuclear cells (PBMCs), taken before the fourth cycle of nivolumab. Source of these receptors: a human donor with classical Hodgkin lymphoma.

The rearrangement uses TRBV30 and TRBJ2-3; D may be TRBD2 (5 bases). Germline CDR1 GTSNPN, CDR2 SVGIG (reference sequence). The CDR3 is 15 amino acids. Trimming stripped 1 base from V and 5 bases from J, with 16 bases between. In DNA, the CDR3 is TGTGCCTGGAGTGACCTAGAGCGGATGGTAGATACGCAGTATTTT. Amino acids: CAWSDLERMVDTQYF.

This chain joins TRBV28 and TRBJ2-2; the match to TRBD2 covers 11 bases. This CDR3 comprises 17 residues. In germline, CDR1 is MDHEN, CDR2 SYDVKM. J lost 4 bases, V lost 2 bases, and 6 bases had no gene match. For the CDR3, the DNA is TGTGCCAGCAGTTTAAGGCTAGCGGGAGGCCTCACCGGGGAGCTGTTTTTT. Translated: CASSLRLAGGLTGELFF.

The rearrangement links TRBV9 to TRBJ2-7; TRBD1 matches 12 bases. Germline V gene sequence: CDR1 SGDLS, CDR2 YYNGEE. V lost 4 bases, J lost 0 bases, and 11 bases stayed unmatched. The CDR3 sequence is 18 residues long. CDR3 protein: CASSPSGTGGGSSYEQYF. The DNA of the CDR3 is TGTGCCAGCAGCCCCTCGGGGACAGGGGGCGGGAGCTCCTACGAGCAGTACTTC.

This rearrangement joins TRBV9 to TRBJ1-5; 9 nucleotides line up with TRBD1. With V trimmed by 4 bases and J by 5 bases, 4 bases remained unmatched. The CDR3 spans 14 residues. The V gene's germline CDR1 is SGDLS and CDR2 YYNGEE. For the CDR3, the DNA is TGTGCCAGCAGCCCCGGGACAGGGTATCAGCCCCAGCATTTT. It is translated as CASSPGTGYQPQHF.

The chain has TRBV20-1 and TRBJ1-6; D is possibly TRBD1 (5 bases). Germline V gene data show CDR1 as DFQATT and CDR2 as SNEGSKA (reference sequence). The length of the CDR3 is 11 residues. Trimming shortened V by 1 base and J by 14 bases, and 9 bases separated the two germline ends. CDR3 sequence reads: CSARGGLALHF. The CDR3 DNA reads TGCAGTGCTAGAGGGGGGTTGGCCCTCCACTTT.

This chain uses TRBV27 with TRBJ1-2, with no clear D. The V end was cut by 6 bases, the J end by 2 bases, with 10 bases between. The CDR3 has 13 amino acids. Germline CDR1 and CDR2: MNHEY and SMNVEV (reference sequence). CDR3 bases: TGTGCCAGCAGCAGGACGGAAAACTATGGCTACACCTTC. Its protein product is CASSRTENYGYTF.

The V call is TRBV10-1, the J call TRBJ2-7, with D uncertain. Germline CDR1 reads WNHNN; CDR2 reads SYGVQD (reference sequence). V lost 3 bases and J 4 bases, leaving 4 bases between the germline ends. The CDR3 contains 11 residues. CDR3 nucleotide sequence: TGCGCCAGCAGTGACAATTACGAGCAGTACTTC. Translation: CASSDNYEQYF.

The chain employs TRBV5-6 and TRBJ1-1; D uncertain. CDR3 size: 12 residues. V shed 5 bases and J shed 1 base, with 6 bases lying between them. Looked up from germline, CDR1 is SGHDT and CDR2 is YYEEEE. The CDR3 DNA reads as TGTGCCAGCAGGAAGCAGAACACTGAAGCTTTCTTT. The encoded protein is CASRKQNTEAFF.